A single sample is the source of the 24 T cell receptor beta chains below, sequenced in a study of beta chain features in type 1 diabetes. Antigen specificity for these receptors is unknown. Study-level points and caveats: A moderate, significant TCRB CDR3 shortening appeared in type 1 diabetes across four CD4+ subsets.

Expressed TCRB transcripts got sequenced, as all isolated RNA was reverse transcribed. Libraries were prepared by immunoSEQ multiplex PCR; TCRdb keeps only in-frame clonotypes and omits some of them. The sample gives roughly 150,000 clones, roughly 8% of which show up once; around 0.5% is in the top ten. Sequences were obtained from central memory CD4+ T cells from blood. The receptors stem from a woman younger than 30 with type 1 diabetes.

The gene calls are TRBV7-3 and TRBJ2-3; D may be TRBD1 (5 bases). The V end was cut by 5 bases, the J end by 4 bases, with 19 bases between. Germline V CDR1 and CDR2: SGHTA, FQGTGA. The CDR3 loop spans 16 amino acids. CDR3 residues: CASSPGSLMGPDTQYF. The CDR3 bases are TGTGCCAGCAGCCCAGGGTCCCTCATGGGGCCAGATACGCAGTATTTT.

This chain uses TRBV7-2 with TRBJ1-1, with 8 bases fitting TRBD1. Losses at the gene ends were 6 bases for V and 4 bases for J; bases not matched to a gene: 7. The germline V gene encodes CDR1 SGHTA and CDR2 FQGNSA. The CDR3 runs 14 residues. Here the CDR3 DNA reads TGTGCCAGCAGGATTTCAGGGGGCCGCACTGAAGCTTTCTTT. Protein sequence: CASRISGGRTEAFF.

Concerning this clone: Other DNA sequences of this sample code for an identical CDR3. This rearrangement joins TRBV29-1 to TRBJ2-3, with 7 bases fitting TRBD2. Trimming removed 4 bases from V and 0 bases from J; junction bases left unmatched: 4. The CDR3 spans 14 residues. Germline V gene sequence: CDR1 SQVTM, CDR2 ANQGSEA. The CDR3 here is CSVGGGSSTDTQYF. The DNA for the CDR3 is TGCAGCGTTGGTGGCGGGAGTAGCACAGATACGCAGTATTTT.

This clone was seen repeatedly, ten times or more. The V gene is TRBV30, the J gene TRBJ2-4; perhaps TRBD2 as D (6 bases). Germline CDR1 and CDR2: GTSNPN and SVGIG (reference sequence). V lost 3 bases, J lost 8 bases, and 14 bases lay in between. This CDR3 is 13 amino acids long. The chain's CDR3 is CAWRAPGVDIQYF. Written as DNA, the CDR3 is TGTGCCTGGAGGGCCCCGGGGGTGGACATTCAGTACTTC.

This clone has only a few counts. The genes are TRBV29-1 and TRBJ1-1, with D possibly being TRBD1 (6 bases). V lost 5 bases to trimming and J lost 5 bases, with 12 bases between them. CDR3 length: 12 amino acids. CDR1 is SQVTM, CDR2 ANQGSEA, per germline. CDR3 loop: CSVKQGGTEAFF. In DNA form, the CDR3 reads TGCAGCGTTAAACAGGGTGGAACTGAAGCTTTCTTT.

CDR3 DNA sequence: TGTGCCACCTCTCCGGGACACACCTCTGGAAACACCATATATTTT. Amino acid sequence: CATSPGHTSGNTIYF. The chain uses TRBV25-1 and TRBJ1-3, with a tentative D call TRBD1 (6 bases). V was cut by 10 bases and J by 0 bases, with 16 bases left in between. CDR1 MGHDK and CDR2 SYGVNS come from the germline V gene. This CDR3 comprises 15 residues.

This clone was observed at least ten times. V and J are TRBV6-6 and TRBJ2-1, with 8 bases identical to TRBD2. V lost 4 bases and J lost 11; bases outside the gene matches: 16. CDR1 and CDR2 (germline): MNHNY, SVGAGI (reference sequence). The CDR3 has 16 amino acids. The CDR3 region is CASSSQRERLSDKQFF. CDR3 bases: TGTGCCAGCAGTTCGCAGCGGGAGCGGTTATCAGATAAGCAGTTCTTC.

This clone was recorded a few times. J is TRBJ1-1 and V is TRBV7-9; no reliable D call. V gave up 2 bases and J gave up 1 base, with 5 bases separating them. The CDR3 is 13 residues long. Germline CDR1 reads SEHNR; CDR2 reads FQNEAQ (reference sequence). The CDR3 DNA reads as TGTGCCAGCAGCTTATCCCGGAACACTGAAGCTTTCTTT. This encodes CASSLSRNTEAFF.

The chain joins TRBV5-8 to TRBJ2-3, with D unclear. V lost 4 bases, J lost 4 bases, and 10 bases lay in between. There are 13 residues in the CDR3. CDR1 is SGHTS, CDR2 YDEGEE, per germline. The CDR3 region has the DNA TGTGCCAGCAGCCTCAAGACTCCAGATACGCAGTATTTT. Residues: CASSLKTPDTQYF.

The chain is built from TRBV28 and TRBJ2-7; tentative D call: TRBD1 (5 bases). The CDR3 spans 15 residues. Germline values: CDR1 MDHEN, CDR2 SYDVKM. With 6 bases removed from V and 5 bases from J, the gap between germline ends came to 20 bases. The CDR3 protein is CASSEGRAGWNEQYF. CDR3 bases: TGTGCCAGCAGCGAAGGCCGGGCAGGGTGGAACGAGCAGTACTTC. Based on the CDR3 plus reference TRBV28 and TRBJ2-7, the full variable domain is DVKVTQSSRYLVKRTGEKVFLECVQDMDHENMFWYRQDPGLGLRLIYFSYDVKMKEKGDIPEGYSVSREKKERFSLILESASTNQTSMYLCASSEGRAGWNEQYFGPGTRLTVT.

This clone was seen only a few times. The chain employs TRBV7-2 and TRBJ2-1, with 9 bases identical to TRBD2. This CDR3 has 16 amino acids. J gave up 4 bases and V 0 bases, and 4 bases lay outside the gene matches. Germline lookup yields CDR1 SGHTA and CDR2 FQGNSA. CDR3 sequence (DNA): TGTGCCAGCAGCTTAGCGTCTAGCGGGGTATACAATGAGCAGTTCTTC. As protein: CASSLASSGVYNEQFF.

In this sample, this clone turned up a few times. Germline and junction disagree at one end, which may indicate a read error. The chain carries TRBV7-7 and TRBJ2-1, with 9 positions matching TRBD2. Germline loops: CDR1 SSHAT, CDR2 FNYEAQ (reference sequence). This CDR3 has 15 amino acids. The chain's CDR3 is CASSLEAGGPNEQFF. The CDR3 DNA sequence: TGTGCTAGCAGCTTAGAAGCGGGAGGTCCCAATGAGCAGTTCTTC. The entire variable domain, with the rest obtained from reference TRBV7-7 and TRBJ2-1, is as follows: GAGVSQSPRYKVTKRGQDVTLRCDPISSHATLYWYQQALGQGPEFLTYFNYEAQPDKSGLPSDRFSAERPEGSISTLTIQRTEQRDSAMYRCASSLEAGGPNEQFFGPGTRLTVL.

This clone was observed a handful of times. The chain couples TRBV28 to TRBJ2-1; TRBD2 is a possible D gene (6 bases). Germline CDR1 is MDHEN and CDR2 is SYDVKM. Deletions cut 8 bases from V and 9 bases from J, with 20 bases between. The CDR3 runs 14 residues. Written as DNA, the CDR3 is TGTGCCAGCTGGGATCCCCCCGGGACTGGTGAGCAGTTCTTC. Residues: CASWDPPGTGEQFF.

The chain has TRBV7-8 and TRBJ2-2, with a tentative D call TRBD1 (5 bases). The V gene lost 0 bases and the J gene lost 6 bases, with 8 bases spanning the gap. The CDR3 covers 14 residues. Germline V gene sequence: CDR1 SGHVS, CDR2 FQNEAQ. In DNA, the CDR3 is TGTGCCAGCAGCTTAGCGCCCAGGGCCGGGGAGCTGTTTTTT. Encoded protein: CASSLAPRAGELFF. The complete variable domain, with remaining parts taken from reference TRBV7-8 and TRBJ2-2, reads GAGVSQSPRYKVAKRGQDVALRCDPISGHVSLFWYQQALGQGPEFLTYFQNEAQLDKSGLPSDRFFAERPEGSVSTLKIQRTQQEDSAVYLCASSLAPRAGELFFGEGSRLTVL.

There are a few counts of this clone. The CDR3 protein is CASSIDAWSVELQETQYF. CDR3 DNA: TGTGCCAGTAGTATTGATGCGTGGTCGGTGGAGCTACAAGAGACCCAGTACTTC. The chain couples TRBV19 to TRBJ2-5; D remains ambiguous. The CDR3 is 18 residues long. Germline V gene sequence: CDR1 LNHDA, CDR2 SQIVND (reference sequence). Trimming stripped 3 bases from V and 2 bases from J, with 22 bases between.

The rearrangement uses TRBV6-5 and TRBJ1-5; no firm D call. There are 14 residues in the CDR3. With 0 bases removed from V and 4 bases from J, the gap between germline ends came to 7 bases. Germline V gene data show CDR1 as MNHEY and CDR2 as SVGAGI. The CDR3 loop is CASSYSSRNQPQHF. The CDR3, as DNA: TGTGCCAGCAGTTACTCCTCGCGTAATCAGCCCCAGCATTTT.

CDR3 DNA sequence: TGCGCCAGCAGACGCGGGACAGGGGGCACAGATACGCAGTATTTT. Residues: CASRRGTGGTDTQYF. The V gene is TRBV4-1, the J gene TRBJ2-3; 10 bases agree with TRBD1. J lost 1 base, V lost 6 bases, and 4 bases had no gene match. The CDR3 covers 15 residues. Per the germline V gene, CDR1 is MGHRA and CDR2 is YSYEKL.

This clone was picked up a small number of times. The rearrangement links TRBV4-3 to TRBJ2-1; D remains ambiguous. V was shortened by 0 bases and J by 6 bases, with 15 bases between the two germline ends. Looked up from germline, CDR1 is LGHNA and CDR2 is YSLEER. The CDR3 runs to 16 residues. The CDR3 nucleotides are TGCGCCAGCAGCCAAGATTTTTCGGGTTTCGGCAATGAGCAGTTCTTC. This sequence encodes CASSQDFSGFGNEQFF.

The DNA for the CDR3 is TGTGCCAGCAGCTTAGAGGGTGGAGGGATCACTGAAGCTTTCTTT. It translates to CASSLEGGGITEAFF. This chain uses TRBV7-9 with TRBJ1-1; D gene unclear. This CDR3 is 15 amino acids long. Germline CDR1 reads SEHNR; CDR2 reads FQNEAQ (reference sequence). With 1 base removed from V and 4 bases from J, the gap between germline ends came to 13 bases.

This clone came up a few times. This chain connects TRBV28 to TRBJ2-3; D is undetermined. From germline, CDR1 is MDHEN and CDR2 SYDVKM. The germline V and J ends were trimmed by 6 bases and 2 bases, with 9 bases remaining between them. The CDR3 loop spans 13 amino acids. The CDR3 sequence: CASRTSDTDTQYF. As DNA, the CDR3 is TGTGCCAGCAGGACTTCCGACACAGATACGCAGTATTTT.

V usage is TRBV27 and J usage is TRBJ1-2; D possibly corresponds to TRBD1 (6 bases). The CDR3 runs 13 residues. Germline V gene sequence: CDR1 MNHEY, CDR2 SMNVEV (reference sequence). The V and J ends lost 6 bases and 5 bases respectively, with 13 bases between them. The CDR3, as DNA: TGTGCCAGCAGCGTGTTAGGGGGATATGGCTACACCTTC. This gives the protein CASSVLGGYGYTF.

This clone was seen more than once but under ten times. J is TRBJ2-5 and V is TRBV19; 8 bases agree with TRBD1. CDR3 length: 16 amino acids. The V gene's germline CDR1 is LNHDA and CDR2 SQIVND (reference sequence). The V gene end was trimmed by 4 bases and the J gene end by 3 bases; junction bases not matched to a gene: 10. The CDR3 is CASSRMTGVGKETQYF. DNA for the CDR3: TGTGCCAGTAGTAGGATGACAGGGGTTGGGAAAGAGACCCAGTACTTC.

This sequence joins TRBV7-9 and TRBJ1-1; the D gene is possibly TRBD1 (5 bases). The CDR3 spans 13 residues. The V gene's germline CDR1 is SEHNR and CDR2 FQNEAQ (reference sequence). Between the trimmed V and J ends, which lost 5 bases and 4 bases, there was a span of 11 bases. CDR3 sequence reads: CASSTDGGTEAFF. Here the CDR3 DNA reads TGTGCCAGCAGCACCGACGGGGGCACTGAAGCTTTCTTT.

The chain joins TRBV9 to TRBJ2-2, with a weak D call TRBD1 (6 bases). Germline CDR1 is SGDLS and CDR2 is YYNGEE. The CDR3 totals 14 residues. V was shortened by 6 bases and J by 4 bases, with 13 bases between the two germline ends. In DNA form, the CDR3 reads TGTGCCAGCACCGCCGGACAGCCCACCGGGGAGCTGTTTTTT. Translated, it gives CASTAGQPTGELFF. Using reference TRBV9 and TRBJ2-2 for the parts outside the CDR3, the full variable domain is DSGVTQTPKHLITATGQRVTLRCSPRSGDLSVYWYQQSLDQGLQFLIQYYNGEERAKGNILERFSAQQFPDLHSELNLSSLELGDSALYFCASTAGQPTGELFFGEGSRLTVL.